This is a list of T cell receptor beta chains from one sample in a study of T cell repertoires in cytomegalovirus infection. These receptors' antigens are unknown. TCRdb re-derived calls from the reads in MiXCR, one entry per CDR3 protein. The sample includes over 250,000 distinct CDR3 sequences, roughly a fifth seen only once; the top ten take about 20%. The sample consisted of cultured PBMCs, taken from culture after CMV antigen stimulation. Receptors were obtained from a human donor in good health (CMV status not recorded). Some clones in this sample may be carry-over from other donors' samples. The CDR3 runs from the conserved cysteine through the conserved F or W. Each record gives: CDR3 protein, CDR3 DNA, clone size, D gene, V gene, J gene. D genes are given only for firm matches. Clone size, where shown, is once, few, many, or a class for clones that have expanded.

CDR3: CASSLDGGRLETQYF; DNA: TGTGCCAGCAGCTTAGATGGCGGGAGACTCGAGACCCAGTACTTC; size: few; D: TRBD2; V: TRBV7-2; J: TRBJ2-5
CDR3: CAWGVKQRYGEQFF; DNA: TGTGCCTGGGGGGTGAAGCAGAGATACGGGGAGCAGTTCTTC; size: NA; D: NA; V: TRBV30; J: TRBJ2-1
CDR3: CASSENGYTF; DNA: TGTGCCAGCAGTGAAAATGGCTACACCTTC; size: NA; D: NA; V: TRBV25-1; J: TRBJ1-2
CDR3: CASSLLTASGELFF; DNA: TGTGCCAGCAGCTTATTGACAGCCTCCGGGGAGCTGTTTTTT; size: many; D: NA; V: TRBV7-2; J: TRBJ2-2
CDR3: CATSTGGAHNEQFF; DNA: TGTGCCACTAGTACTGGGGGGGCCCACAATGAGCAGTTCTTC; size: NA; D: NA; V: TRBV24-1; J: TRBJ2-1
CDR3: CASSPGPGMNTEAFF; DNA: TGTGCCAGCAGCCCGGGGCCGGGCATGAACACTGAAGCTTTCTTT; size: few; D: NA; V: TRBV7-9; J: TRBJ1-1
CDR3: CASRKTSGRTGELFF; DNA: TGTGCCAGCAGGAAGACTAGCGGGAGGACCGGGGAGCTGTTTTTT; size: few; D: TRBD2; V: TRBV6-2/TRBV6-3; J: TRBJ2-2
CDR3: CASSKKREVRVDTQYF; DNA: TGTGCCAGCAGCAAAAAGCGGGAGGTCCGGGTAGATACGCAGTATTTT; size: few; D: TRBD2; V: TRBV7-8; J: TRBJ2-3
CDR3: CSASDVGVRTDTQYF; DNA: TGCAGTGCTAGCGACGTAGGAGTTCGGACAGATACGCAGTATTTT; size: few; D: NA; V: TRBV20-1; J: TRBJ2-3
CDR3: CATSDYQGNGYTF; DNA: TGTGCCACCAGTGATTACCAGGGGAATGGCTACACCTTC; size: few; D: NA; V: TRBV24-1; J: TRBJ1-2
CDR3: CASSPDFTDTQYF; DNA: TGTGCCAGCAGCCCGGACTTCACAGATACGCAGTATTTT; size: NA; D: NA; V: TRBV28; J: TRBJ2-3
CDR3: CASSQGAGQGNEKLFF; DNA: TGCGCCAGCAGCCAAGGGGCGGGACAGGGTAATGAAAAACTGTTTTTT; size: NA; D: TRBD1; V: TRBV4-1; J: TRBJ1-4
CDR3: CSAPIYEQYF; DNA: TGCAGTGCGCCTATCTACGAGCAGTACTTC; size: many; D: NA; V: TRBV20-1; J: TRBJ2-7
CDR3: CASSIGTATSYGYTF; DNA: TGTGCCAGCAGCATCGGGACAGCAACCTCATATGGCTACACCTTC; size: many; D: TRBD1; V: TRBV7-2; J: TRBJ1-2
CDR3: CASSLDYTGELFF; DNA: TGCGCCAGCAGCTTGGACTACACCGGGGAGCTGTTTTTT; size: NA; D: NA; V: TRBV5-1; J: TRBJ2-2
CDR3: CASSLGGKPQHF; DNA: TGTGCCAGCAGCCTAGGGGGAAAGCCCCAGCATTTT; size: many; D: NA; V: TRBV28; J: TRBJ1-5
CDR3: CASSVLGEQFF; DNA: TGTGCCAGCAGTGTCCTCGGGGAGCAGTTCTTC; size: once; D: NA; V: TRBV2; J: TRBJ2-1
CDR3: CASSPGGTAYEQYF; DNA: TGTGCCAGCAGCCCCGGCGGGACGGCCTACGAGCAGTACTTC; size: few; D: NA; V: TRBV7-9; J: TRBJ2-7
CDR3: CAISTGVANQPQHF; DNA: TGTGCCATCTCGACAGGGGTGGCCAATCAGCCCCAGCATTTT; size: NA; D: TRBD1; V: TRBV10-3; J: TRBJ1-5
CDR3: CASSLWISSGRHQETQYF; DNA: TGTGCCAGCAGCTTATGGATTTCGAGCGGGCGACACCAAGAGACCCAGTACTTC; size: many; D: NA; V: TRBV7-2; J: TRBJ2-5
CDR3: CASTLYLSSGHYNEQFF; DNA: TGTGCCAGCACCCTTTACTTGTCTAGCGGGCACTACAATGAGCAGTTCTTC; size: many; D: TRBD2; V: TRBV7-2; J: TRBJ2-1
CDR3: CASSILLAASSDTQYF; DNA: TGTGCCAGTAGTATACTACTAGCGGCCAGTTCAGATACGCAGTATTTT; size: few; D: TRBD2; V: TRBV19; J: TRBJ2-3
CDR3: CASSFAGASQPQHF; DNA: TGTGCCAGCAGTTTTGCAGGGGCAAGTCAGCCCCAGCATTTT; size: NA; D: NA; V: TRBV27; J: TRBJ1-5
CDR3: CASSLTVGGGTDTQYF; DNA: TGTGCCAGCAGCCTAACGGTGGGGGGCGGCACAGATACGCAGTATTTT; size: few; D: NA; V: TRBV28; J: TRBJ2-3
CDR3: CASSLVQGNQPQHF; DNA: TGTGCCAGCAGCTTAGTACAGGGCAATCAGCCCCAGCATTTT; size: many; D: NA; V: TRBV7-2; J: TRBJ1-5
CDR3: CASSPPRQGSQSYSPLHF; DNA: TGTGCCAGCTCACCACCGCGACAGGGGTCGCAGTCGTATTCACCCCTCCACTTT; size: NA; D: TRBD1; V: TRBV18; J: TRBJ1-6
CDR3: CASDRDGNQPQHF; DNA: TGTGCCAGTGACCGGGACGGCAATCAGCCCCAGCATTTT; size: NA; D: NA; V: TRBV19; J: TRBJ1-5
CDR3: CASSLLAGEAKTQYF; DNA: TGTGCCAGCAGCTTACTAGCGGGAGAGGCCAAGACCCAGTACTTC; size: few; D: TRBD2; V: TRBV28; J: TRBJ2-5
CDR3: CASSLSGLGFTRRVYEQYF; DNA: TGTGCCAGCAGCTTATCAGGTCTGGGGTTCACACGGAGAGTTTACGAGCAGTACTTC; size: many; D: NA; V: TRBV7-2; J: TRBJ2-7
CDR3: CASSRWGSGSEAFF; DNA: TGTGCCAGTAGTCGATGGGGCTCTGGTTCTGAAGCTTTCTTT; size: NA; D: NA; V: TRBV19; J: TRBJ1-1
CDR3: CAIRVSTDTQYF; DNA: TGTGCCATCAGGGTTAGCACAGATACGCAGTATTTT; size: NA; D: NA; V: TRBV10-3; J: TRBJ2-3
CDR3: CARKKPYGYTF; DNA: TGTGCCAGGAAAAAGCCGTATGGCTACACCTTC; size: NA; D: NA; V: TRBV30; J: TRBJ1-2
CDR3: CASSPGGGRNTGELFF; DNA: TGTGCCAGCAGCCCTGGGGGCGGCCGGAACACCGGGGAGCTGTTTTTT; size: few; D: NA; V: TRBV5-4; J: TRBJ2-2
CDR3: CASSLVQGPTEAFF; DNA: TGTGCCAGCAGCTTGGTTCAGGGGCCTACTGAAGCTTTCTTT; size: many; D: NA; V: TRBV11-2; J: TRBJ1-1
CDR3: CASSFRRTNYGYTF; DNA: TGTGCCAGCAGTTTCAGGAGAACTAACTATGGCTACACCTTC; size: NA; D: NA; V: TRBV12-3/TRBV12-4; J: TRBJ1-2
CDR3: CASSLNAGDIYNEQFF; DNA: TGTGCCAGCAGTTTGAATGCGGGAGACATATACAATGAGCAGTTCTTC; size: NA; D: TRBD2; V: TRBV27; J: TRBJ2-1
CDR3: CASSIGGSDTQYF; DNA: TGTGCCAGCAGTATTGGAGGGTCAGATACGCAGTATTTT; size: NA; D: NA; V: TRBV12-3/TRBV12-4; J: TRBJ2-3
CDR3: CASSQGGLAMETQYF; DNA: TGTGCCAGCAGCCAAGGGGGACTAGCAATGGAGACCCAGTACTTC; size: NA; D: TRBD2; V: TRBV3-1; J: TRBJ2-5
CDR3: CASSSPLSTYEQYF; DNA: TGTGCCAGCAGCTCCCCCCTCTCCACCTACGAGCAGTACTTC; size: NA; D: NA; V: TRBV7-4; J: TRBJ2-7
CDR3: CASSPANYGYTF; DNA: TGTGCCAGTTCGCCAGCTAACTATGGCTACACCTTC; size: NA; D: NA; V: TRBV19; J: TRBJ1-2
CDR3: CASSKRETTDTQYF; DNA: TGTGCCAGTAGTAAGAGGGAGACCACAGATACGCAGTATTTT; size: few; D: NA; V: TRBV19; J: TRBJ2-3
CDR3: CASSLGLNPAFF; DNA: TGTGCCAGCAGCTTAGGTCTGAATCCGGCTTTCTTT; size: NA; D: NA; V: TRBV7-9; J: TRBJ1-1
CDR3: CSATLAEETQYF; DNA: TGCAGTGCTACCCTAGCGGAAGAGACCCAGTACTTC; size: few; D: TRBD2; V: TRBV20-1; J: TRBJ2-5
CDR3: CSARDQASGGDTQYF; DNA: TGCAGTGCTAGAGATCAGGCTAGCGGTGGGGATACGCAGTATTTT; size: NA; D: TRBD2; V: TRBV20-1; J: TRBJ2-3
CDR3: CASSLSQLSGNEQFF; DNA: TGTGCCAGCAGCTTATCCCAACTATCAGGTAATGAGCAGTTCTTC; size: NA; D: NA; V: TRBV7-6; J: TRBJ2-1